This T cell receptor (beta chain) appears in the sequencing data of a study of blood T cell repertoires in COVID-19. Study-wide context: The origin of the acute and convalescent COVID-19 samples was the United States, Italy and Spain. Sample material is recorded as cDNA or gDNA derived from T cells, B-cell-depleted T cells, or PBMCs.

As originally analysed: For nucleated cells, counts were estimated from reference gene primer amplification. Libraries were prepared by immunoSEQ multiplex PCR; TCRdb keeps only in-frame clonotypes and omits some of them. The V and J calls and clone size were taken over from that table, and D and trimming were inferred from the DNA. The sample yields around 70,000 clones, 91% seen once. In this sample, this clone turned up a few times. Germline V gives CDR1 SGHRS, CDR2 YFSETQ. The V and J ends lost 0 bases and 5 bases, in that order; junction bases with no gene match: 8. The CDR3 is 16 residues long. The chain joins TRBV5-1 to TRBJ2-7, with 10 bases fitting TRBD2. This sequence was found in a human donor in a cohort sampled during active COVID-19. The sequenced material came from peripheral blood. CDR3 bases: TGCGCCAGCAGCTTGGTAGCGGGGGGCGCCGGGAACGAGCAGTACTTC. Residues: CASSLVAGGAGNEQYF.